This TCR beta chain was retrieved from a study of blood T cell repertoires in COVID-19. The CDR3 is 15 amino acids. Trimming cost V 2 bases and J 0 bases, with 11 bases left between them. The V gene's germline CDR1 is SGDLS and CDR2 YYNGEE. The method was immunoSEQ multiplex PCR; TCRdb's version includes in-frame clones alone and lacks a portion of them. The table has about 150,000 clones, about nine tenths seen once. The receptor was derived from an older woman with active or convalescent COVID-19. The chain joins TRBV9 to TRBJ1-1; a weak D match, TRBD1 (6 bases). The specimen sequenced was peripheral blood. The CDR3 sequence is CASSVYRELNTEAFF. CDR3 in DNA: TGTGCCAGCAGCGTGTACAGGGAGTTGAACACTGAAGCTTTCTTT.